The source of this TCR beta chain is a study of OX40 agonist ivuxolimab in advanced cancers. Study as a whole: Every 2 weeks, patients received ivuxolimab intravenously, dosed at 0.01 to 10 mg/kg. From 23 to 79 years was the age range, with a mean of around 57 years, and around 83% were male. Overall study results and limits: CD4+ T cells averaged fewer expanded clones than CD8+ T cells. Circulating CD4+ and CD8+ T cells showed clonal expansion by week 6 at 0.1 to 3.0 mg/kg.

With regard to this clone: Its antigen is still unknown.

Produced via immunoSEQ multiplex PCR; TCRdb's table is partial and in-frame only. This table holds more than 65,000 clones, about 93% found once. The trim removed 0 bases at V and 0 bases at J, leaving 13 bases unmatched. Germline CDR1 reads LNHNV; CDR2 reads YYDKDF (reference sequence). This CDR3 is built from 19 residues. The rearrangement links TRBV15 to TRBJ2-7; 8 bases align to TRBD2. The starting material was CD4+ or CD8+ T cells sorted from blood, obtained in a trial of the OX40 agonist ivuxolimab. This receptor was obtained from an adult with an advanced solid tumor such as melanoma, head and neck, liver or kidney cancer. The CDR3 bases are TGTGCCACCAGCAGAGATCTAGGGGCGGACAGCGGGAGCTCCTACGAGCAGTACTTC. This codes for CATSRDLGADSGSSYEQYF.